Following are 8 T cell receptor beta chains from one sample sequenced in a study of T cells in Graves' hyperthyroidism and ophthalmopathy. What was amplified from RNA transcripts were TCR beta CDR3 regions. TCR CDR3 regions were first amplified by RT-PCR with HTBI primers. A single record per CDR3 protein comes from TCRdb applying MiXCR to the multiplex PCR reads. Of about 350,000 distinct CDR3 sequences listed, roughly an eighth are singletons. What was sequenced was blood. These receptors originate from a woman aged 40 to 49 with Graves' ophthalmopathy.

This clonotype was observed at least ten times. The rearrangement uses TRBV10-1 and TRBJ2-7, with D tentatively TRBD1 (6 bases). This CDR3 contains 15 residues. V lost 5 bases and J lost 0, with 14 bases in between. Germline lookup yields CDR1 WNHNN and CDR2 SYGVQD (reference sequence). The DNA for the CDR3 is TGCGCCAGCAGTAACAACAGGGTAGGCTCCTACGAGCAGTACTTC. Its protein is CASSNNRVGSYEQYF.

The V and J genes are TRBV6-2 or TRBV6-3 and TRBJ2-2; D might be TRBD2 (5 bases). CDR3 length equals 15 residues. V lost 7 bases to trimming and J lost 4 bases, with 16 bases between them. Germline V gene sequence: CDR1 MNHEY, CDR2 SVGEGT. CDR3 region: CASTKLVMFTGELFF. The CDR3 DNA sequence: TGTGCCAGCACCAAACTAGTAATGTTCACCGGGGAGCTGTTTTTT.

This clonotype was seen at least ten times. The V gene is TRBV12-3 or TRBV12-4, the J gene TRBJ2-3; 8 nucleotides align to TRBD1. Trimming took 3 bases from V and 0 from J; bases not matched to a gene: 5. The CDR3 length is 16 residues. This CDR3 reads CASSFGQGASTDTQYF. The DNA for the CDR3 is TGTGCCAGCAGTTTTGGGCAGGGGGCTAGCACAGATACGCAGTATTTT.

Ten or more counts support this clonotype. The chain joins TRBV5-5 to TRBJ2-7; D not certain. V lost 4 bases and J lost 0, with 11 bases in between. The V gene's germline CDR1 is SGHKS and CDR2 YYEKEE (reference sequence). There are 14 residues in the CDR3. In DNA form, the CDR3 reads TGTGCCAGCAGCGCCGCCCTCGTCTCCTACGAGCAGTACTTC. It yields the protein CASSAALVSYEQYF.

This clonotype has at least ten counts. The rearrangement uses TRBV24-1 and TRBJ2-1, with D unresolved. CDR1 is KGHDR and CDR2 is SFDVKD in the germline V gene. The germline V and J ends were trimmed by 6 bases and 1 base, with 9 bases remaining between them. The CDR3 length is 14 residues. CDR3 protein: CATSKPGSYNEQFF. The CDR3 DNA is TGTGCCACCAGTAAGCCAGGATCCTACAATGAGCAGTTCTTC.

The chain is built from TRBV4-1 and TRBJ2-1, with 10 bases aligning to TRBD1. With 4 bases clipped from V and 1 base from J, the junction kept 4 bases outside the gene matches. This CDR3 region has 16 residues. Germline CDR1 reads MGHRA; CDR2 reads YSYEKL. For the CDR3, the DNA is TGCGCCAGCAGCCGGCCGGGACAGGGGTCCTACAATGAGCAGTTCTTC. The encoded protein is CASSRPGQGSYNEQFF.

The rearrangement uses TRBV4-1 and TRBJ1-2; 10 nucleotides line up with TRBD1. After removal of 5 bases from V and 7 bases from J, the junction contained 7 bases not matched to a gene. The CDR3 extends over 14 amino acids. Germline lookup yields CDR1 MGHRA and CDR2 YSYEKL. CDR3 protein: CASSSGQGVGGYTF. DNA for the CDR3: TGCGCCAGCAGCTCCGGACAGGGGGTCGGTGGCTACACCTTC.

There are many counts of this clonotype. J is TRBJ2-5 and V is TRBV28, with no clear D. Germline V CDR1 and CDR2: MDHEN, SYDVKM. This CDR3 is 12 amino acids long. V gave up 3 bases and J gave up 3 bases, with 5 bases separating them. For the CDR3, the DNA is TGTGCCAGCAGTTTCGATGAAGAGACCCAGTACTTC. Protein: CASSFDEETQYF.